The 28 T cell receptor beta chains below come from one sample, sequenced in a study of response to subunit inactivated influenza vaccine (dated by TCRdb to about 2018). The library was made by RT-PCR. Sequencing relied on an Illumina HiSeq 2500. Using fastp at Q25 and MiXCR, TCRdb reprocessed the public reads and kept productive beta chains. CDR3 protein sequences are deduplicated, and each keeps its most common genes and DNA. Within this sample are 560,000 or so distinct CDR3 sequences, with under 9% of them counted one time only. The ten largest clones represent 13% of the sample. The sample consisted of PBMCs from blood, taken roughly 24 months after vaccination. The origin of the receptors is a man aged 45-69 years who received an inactivated influenza vaccine. Donor details come from another sample of the same person, matched by shared clones.

V gene TRBV30 combines with J gene TRBJ1-2; 7 bases align to TRBD1. The CDR3 is 13 residues long. CDR1 and CDR2 (germline): GTSNPN, SVGIG (reference sequence). V was pared by 2 bases and J by 8 bases, with 8 bases of the junction left unmatched. The CDR3 region is CAWSYGQVGGYTF. CDR3 sequence (DNA): TGTGCCTGGAGTTACGGACAGGTTGGGGGCTACACCTTC.

J is TRBJ2-7 and V is TRBV20-1, with 8 bases lining up with TRBD1. Germline lookup yields CDR1 DFQATT and CDR2 SNEGSKA (reference sequence). V gave up 6 bases and J gave up 5 bases; unmatched junction bases: 6. CDR3 length: 12 residues. CDR3 sequence reads: CSAQDRDHEQYF. The CDR3 nucleotides read TGCAGTGCCCAGGACAGGGACCACGAGCAGTACTTC.

The sample holds a few counts of this clonotype. The chain uses TRBV10-3 and TRBJ2-1; 11 bases are a match to TRBD2. This CDR3 comprises 17 residues. The ends lost 3 bases at V and 7 bases at J; junction bases unmatched: 11. Germline V gene lookup returns CDR1 ENHRY and CDR2 SYGVKD. The CDR3 sequence is CAISEPLAGGPQNEQFF. DNA of the CDR3: TGTGCCATCAGTGAACCTCTAGCGGGAGGCCCCCAGAATGAGCAGTTCTTC.

The V gene is TRBV10-3, the J gene TRBJ2-2, with 7 bases lining up with TRBD1. Per germline, CDR1 ENHRY and CDR2 SYGVKD. The junction had 7 bases not matched to a gene; V was cut back by 9 bases and J by 0 bases. The CDR3 runs to 15 residues. CDR3 nucleotide sequence: TGTGCCATTACCGCCGACAGGGCGAACACCGGGGAGCTGTTTTTT. Protein sequence: CAITADRANTGELFF.

The V call is TRBV7-8, the J call TRBJ2-7; TRBD2 is a possible D gene (6 bases). The CDR3 extends over 15 amino acids. V lost 5 bases, J lost 3 bases, and 17 bases lay in between. CDR1 and CDR2 (germline): SGHVS, FQNEAQ. The CDR3 loop is CASSGSTGSFYEQYF. In DNA form, the CDR3 reads TGTGCCAGCAGCGGTTCTACCGGGAGCTTCTACGAGCAGTACTTC.

This clonotype was seen a few times. The V gene is TRBV9, the J gene TRBJ2-2; a weak D match, TRBD1 (6 bases). The germline gives CDR1 SGDLS, CDR2 YYNGEE. CDR3 size: 16 residues. V lost 4 bases, J lost 1 base, and 14 bases lay in between. CDR3 loop: CASSPAGVLNTGELFF. The DNA for the CDR3 is TGTGCCAGCAGCCCCGCAGGGGTCTTGAACACCGGGGAGCTGTTTTTT.

Only a few counts were recorded for this clonotype. The chain couples TRBV7-2 to TRBJ1-2, with D hard to call. Trimming removed 5 bases at V and 8 bases at J, with 12 bases between. Germline CDR1 reads SGHTA; CDR2 reads FQGNSA. The CDR3 totals 12 residues. The CDR3 reads CASSPGPVGYTF. CDR3 bases: TGTGCCAGCAGCCCTGGACCAGTCGGCTACACCTTC. Full variable domain (remainder filled in from reference TRBV7-2 and TRBJ1-2): GAGVSQSPSNKVTEKGKDVELRCDPISGHTALYWYRQSLGQGLEFLIYFQGNSAPDKSGLPSDRFSAERTGGSVSTLTIQRTQQEDSAVYLCASSPGPVGYTFGSGTRLTVV.

This chain uses TRBV6-2 or TRBV6-3 with TRBJ2-3; 7 bases line up with TRBD1. With 2 bases clipped from V and 3 bases from J, the junction kept 8 bases outside the gene matches. This CDR3 has 16 residues. The V gene's germline CDR1 is MNHEY and CDR2 SVGEGT. The CDR3 coding sequence is TGTGCCAGCAGTTACATTTACAGGGGAAGGACAGATACGCAGTATTTT. Amino acid sequence: CASSYIYRGRTDTQYF.

V is TRBV20-1 and J is TRBJ2-5; a weak D match, TRBD2 (5 bases). V was shortened by 5 bases and J by 5 bases, with 12 bases between the two germline ends. The CDR3 contains 12 residues. The germline V gene has CDR1 DFQATT and CDR2 SNEGSKA (reference sequence). The CDR3 region is CSAPDWMETQYF. CDR3 DNA: TGCAGTGCTCCGGACTGGATGGAGACCCAGTACTTC.

This clonotype was seen more than once but under ten times. This chain connects TRBV28 to TRBJ2-7; weak D call: TRBD2 (5 bases). Per the germline V gene, CDR1 is MDHEN and CDR2 is SYDVKM. This CDR3 is built from 13 residues. The V end was cut by 8 bases, the J end by 0 bases, with 11 bases between. The CDR3 region is CASEAASSYEQYF. The CDR3 nucleotides read TGTGCCAGCGAAGCGGCAAGCTCCTACGAGCAGTACTTC.

This clonotype came up many times. The chain joins TRBV20-1 to TRBJ1-1; D might be TRBD1 (5 bases). The germline V and J ends were trimmed by 4 bases and 5 bases, with 14 bases remaining between them. From germline, CDR1 is DFQATT and CDR2 SNEGSKA (reference sequence). The CDR3 is 13 residues long. The CDR3 reads CSAIRQIATEAFF. The CDR3 coding sequence is TGCAGTGCTATTAGACAGATTGCTACTGAAGCTTTCTTT.

The chain recombines TRBV10-1 with TRBJ2-3, with D possibly being TRBD2 (6 bases). Trimming left V 1 base short and J 2 bases short, with 16 bases between. Germline V gene sequence: CDR1 WNHNN, CDR2 SYGVQD (reference sequence). CDR3 length: 17 residues. The CDR3 is CASSEWGLLSYTDTQYF. The DNA for the CDR3 is TGCGCCAGCAGTGAGTGGGGACTTCTCAGCTACACAGATACGCAGTATTTT.

The chain couples TRBV14 to TRBJ2-7, with D unresolved. This CDR3 contains 12 residues. Germline V gene lookup returns CDR1 SGHDN and CDR2 FVKESK. The V and J ends lost 3 bases and 6 bases respectively, with 9 bases between them. The DNA of the CDR3 is TGTGCCAGCAGCCAGGGCGTATTCGAGCAGTACTTC. This gives the protein CASSQGVFEQYF.

In its sample, this clonotype was seen a few times. The rearrangement links TRBV29-1 to TRBJ1-2, with a weak D call TRBD1 (5 bases). The V end lost 5 bases, the J end lost 5 bases, and 15 bases lay between the germline ends. The CDR3 contains 13 residues. CDR1 SQVTM and CDR2 ANQGSEA come from the germline V gene. CDR3 loop: CSVRDELGYGYTF. Here the CDR3 DNA reads TGCAGCGTTCGGGACGAGTTGGGTTATGGCTACACCTTC.

This clonotype was counted at least ten times. The V and J genes are TRBV20-1 and TRBJ2-3; no firm D call. The CDR3 totals 15 residues. CDR1 DFQATT and CDR2 SNEGSKA come from the germline V gene (reference sequence). V lost 2 bases and J 0 bases, leaving 12 bases between the germline ends. In nucleotides, the CDR3 is TGCAGTGCTAGAAACCTTGAAACTAGCACAGATACGCAGTATTTT. Translated: CSARNLETSTDTQYF.

This clonotype was observed many times. The V gene is TRBV2, the J gene TRBJ2-1; tentative D call: TRBD1 (5 bases). V was clipped by 1 base and J by 3 bases, with 10 bases between them. In germline, CDR1 is SNHLY, CDR2 FYNNEI. The CDR3 covers 15 residues. The CDR3 nucleotides read TGTGCCAGCAGTGAAGAGGTACAGGTCTACAATGAGCAGTTCTTC. Its translation: CASSEEVQVYNEQFF.

This chain joins TRBV18 and TRBJ2-7; the D gene is possibly TRBD2 (6 bases). Per the germline V gene, CDR1 is KGHSH and CDR2 is LQKENI. The length of the CDR3 is 13 residues. The V end lost 1 base, the J end lost 7 bases, and 11 bases lay between the germline ends. The CDR3 loop is CASSPLPAGEQYF. CDR3 nucleotides: TGTGCCAGCTCACCACTCCCCGCGGGGGAGCAGTACTTC.

The rearrangement joins TRBV20-1 to TRBJ2-3; 8 bases are shared with TRBD2. The CDR3 runs to 15 residues. CDR1 and CDR2 from the germline V gene are DFQATT and SNEGSKA (reference sequence). V dropped 0 bases and J dropped 6; count of bases not matched to a gene: 8. In DNA, the CDR3 is TGCAGTGCTAGAGATCTGGAAAGCGGGAGTGATACGCAGTATTTT. Translating it yields CSARDLESGSDTQYF.

This clonotype was recorded at least ten times. This chain joins TRBV20-1 and TRBJ1-4; D call uncertain. V was cut by 1 base and J by 5 bases, with 8 bases left in between. Germline CDR1 is DFQATT and CDR2 is SNEGSKA (reference sequence). The CDR3 has 13 residues. The CDR3 spells CSARVSLNEKLFF. The CDR3 bases are TGCAGTGCTAGAGTTAGCCTCAATGAAAAACTGTTTTTT.

This clonotype was seen repeatedly, ten times or more. The J gene is TRBJ2-3, the V gene TRBV6-2 or TRBV6-3, with 9 bases matching TRBD2. The junction had 5 bases not matched to a gene; V was cut back by 4 bases and J by 6 bases. The V gene's germline CDR1 is MNHEY and CDR2 SVGEGT. The CDR3 is made up of 14 amino acids. The CDR3 sequence is CASSSGLAVDTQYF. The CDR3 coding sequence is TGTGCCAGCAGTTCGGGACTAGCTGTGGATACGCAGTATTTT.

This clonotype was seen more than once but under ten times. CDR3 DNA sequence: TGTGCCAGCAGTCGGGGGACAATCGCCCCAGATACGCAGTATTTT. Amino acids: CASSRGTIAPDTQYF. The chain recombines TRBV12-3 or TRBV12-4 with TRBJ2-3; D is tentatively TRBD1 or TRBD2 (6 bases each). This CDR3 comprises 15 residues. Trimming took 5 bases from V and 4 from J, leaving 16 bases between them.

The V gene is TRBV12-3 or TRBV12-4, the J gene TRBJ1-1, with 9 positions matching TRBD1. This CDR3 has 14 residues. J lost 5 bases, V lost 5 bases, and 6 bases had no gene match. CDR3 region: CASSRAGTGTEAFF. The CDR3 region has the DNA TGTGCCAGCAGTCGAGCCGGGACAGGGACTGAAGCTTTCTTT.

This chain links TRBV18 with TRBJ2-7, with 9 bases matching TRBD1. J lost 5 bases, V lost 3 bases, and 8 bases had no gene match. Germline V gene data show CDR1 as KGHSH and CDR2 as LQKENI. The CDR3 extends over 15 amino acids. This chain's CDR3 is CASSPSGQGNHEQYF. CDR3 bases: TGTGCCAGCTCACCTTCTGGACAGGGGAACCACGAGCAGTACTTC.

This clonotype turned up a few times. The gene calls are TRBV3-1 and TRBJ1-1; D perhaps matches TRBD1 (5 bases). Germline assignment: CDR1 LGHDT and CDR2 YNNKEL (reference sequence). The CDR3 spans 14 residues. The ends were cut back, 0 bases at V and 4 bases at J, with 9 bases in the middle. The CDR3 spells CASSQETRGTEAFF. The CDR3 bases are TGTGCCAGCAGCCAAGAGACGAGGGGCACTGAAGCTTTCTTT. The complete variable domain, with remaining parts taken from reference TRBV3-1 and TRBJ1-1, reads DTAVSQTPKYLVTQMGNDKSIKCEQNLGHDTMYWYKQDSKKFLKIMFSYNNKELIINETVPNRFSPKSPDKAHLNLHINSLELGDSAVYFCASSQETRGTEAFFGQGTRLTVV.

The chain uses TRBV7-8 and TRBJ2-7, with 9 nucleotides matching TRBD1. The CDR3 loop spans 15 amino acids. CDR1 is SGHVS, CDR2 FQNEAQ, per germline. The trim removed 1 base at V and 7 bases at J, leaving 8 bases unmatched. The CDR3 is CASSLEPGQGFEQYF. In nucleotides, the CDR3 is TGTGCCAGCAGCTTAGAGCCGGGACAGGGTTTTGAGCAGTACTTC.

The chain has TRBV7-9 and TRBJ1-3, with D possibly TRBD1 on 5 matching bases. Trimming removed 5 bases at V and 12 bases at J, with 20 bases between. The CDR3 is made up of 14 amino acids. The germline CDR1 and CDR2 sequences are SEHNR and FQNEAQ (reference sequence). CDR3 coding DNA: TGTGCCAGCAGCCCTCGTGGGGCAGAGTTCCTCATATATTTT. As protein: CASSPRGAEFLIYF.

V gene TRBV25-1 combines with J gene TRBJ2-7, with a weak D call TRBD2 (5 bases). CDR3 length: 14 residues. V gave up 3 bases and J gave up 3 bases, with 12 bases separating them. The germline gives CDR1 MGHDK, CDR2 SYGVNS. The CDR3 is CASSEITEGYEQYF. CDR3 in DNA: TGTGCCAGCAGTGAGATCACTGAGGGCTACGAGCAGTACTTC.

This clonotype appeared many times. The chain carries TRBV10-3 and TRBJ2-3; D unclear. Trimming pared 2 bases from V and 4 bases from J, leaving 7 bases between. Germline CDR1 reads ENHRY; CDR2 reads SYGVKD. This CDR3 is built from 13 residues. CDR3 in amino acids: CAISEDLPDTQYF. Here the CDR3 DNA reads TGTGCCATCAGTGAGGACTTACCAGATACGCAGTATTTT.